The 27 T cell receptor beta chains below all came from one sample that was sequenced in a study of T cell changes during pregnancy in multiple sclerosis. Measured with immunoSEQ multiplex PCR; TCRdb has only the in-frame clones, and not every one. The sample lists tens of thousands of clones; about 92% were seen once. Sequenced material: peripheral blood, taken before pregnancy. Receptors originate from a female donor with multiple sclerosis, enrolled in a pregnancy study.

The chain has TRBV5-1 and TRBJ2-7, with D perhaps TRBD2 (6 bases). V was clipped by 4 bases and J by 4 bases, with 18 bases between them. The CDR3 has 15 residues. In germline, CDR1 is SGHRS, CDR2 YFSETQ. The CDR3 DNA reads as TGCGCCAGCAGCCTGGCCCCGGCGGAGGGTTACGAGCAGTACTTC. Protein product: CASSLAPAEGYEQYF. Variable domain in full (rest from reference TRBV5-1 and TRBJ2-7): KAGVTQTPRYLIKTRGQQVTLSCSPISGHRSVSWYQQTPGQGLQFLFEYFSETQRNKGNFPGRFSGRQFSNSRSEMNVSTLELGDSALYLCASSLAPAEGYEQYFGPGTRLTVT.

V gene TRBV5-1 combines with J gene TRBJ2-1; 8 nucleotides align to TRBD1. The CDR3 sequence is 15 residues long. Germline trimming cut 2 bases from V and 0 bases from J; bases unmatched to any gene: 1. CDR1 SGHRS and CDR2 YFSETQ come from the germline V gene. CDR3 amino acids: CASSLTGGSYNEQFF. CDR3 nucleotide sequence: TGCGCCAGCAGCTTAACAGGGGGCTCCTACAATGAGCAGTTCTTC.

The J gene is TRBJ2-1, the V gene TRBV7-3; 10 nucleotides align to TRBD1. This CDR3 is built from 15 residues. Per the germline V gene, CDR1 is SGHTA and CDR2 is FQGTGA. The V gene end was trimmed by 5 bases and the J gene end by 6 bases; junction bases not matched to a gene: 7. CDR3 sequence: CASSPGTGVLNEQFF. The CDR3 nucleotides are TGTGCCAGCAGCCCCGGGACAGGGGTCCTCAATGAGCAGTTCTTC.

The chain combines TRBV6-5 with TRBJ1-1; 9 bases line up with TRBD1. V was pared by 2 bases and J by 8 bases, with 3 bases of the junction left unmatched. CDR1 and CDR2 (germline): MNHEY, SVGAGI. The CDR3 totals 13 residues. CDR3 bases: TGTGCCAGCAGTTACACCGGGACAGGGGAAGCTTTCTTT. Translating gives CASSYTGTGEAFF.

This chain links TRBV19 with TRBJ2-1; possible D gene TRBD2, 6 bases. Germline V gives CDR1 LNHDA, CDR2 SQIVND (reference sequence). V was trimmed by 3 bases and J by 6 bases, leaving 9 bases between them. The CDR3 is made up of 13 amino acids. This CDR3 is CASSIPGVNEQFF. The DNA for the CDR3 is TGTGCCAGTAGTATCCCGGGGGTCAATGAGCAGTTCTTC.

V usage is TRBV5-1 and J usage is TRBJ2-1; 14 bases fit TRBD2. CDR1 is SGHRS, CDR2 YFSETQ, per germline. The trim removed 0 bases at V and 12 bases at J, leaving 17 bases unmatched. The CDR3 extends over 19 amino acids. The CDR3 DNA follows: TGCGCCAGCAGCTTGGGGCCTAGACTAGCGGGAGGGGCCAATGTTGGGCAGTTCTTC. Translated, it gives CASSLGPRLAGGANVGQFF.

The V gene is TRBV13, the J gene TRBJ2-1; possible D gene TRBD2, 6 bases. Trimming removed 2 bases from V and 6 bases from J, with 14 bases in between. Germline assignment: CDR1 PRHDT and CDR2 FYEKMQ (reference sequence). The CDR3 has 15 residues. The CDR3 nucleotides are TGTGCCAGCAGCTTACCCTTGGGACTCCGCAATGAGCAGTTCTTC. Protein product: CASSLPLGLRNEQFF.

This chain connects TRBV5-1 to TRBJ2-1; 12 bases map to TRBD2. The germline CDR1 and CDR2 sequences are SGHRS and YFSETQ. V trimming: 5 bases; J trimming: 0 bases; junction bases outside the gene matches: 9. The CDR3 totals 18 residues. Written as DNA, the CDR3 is TGCGCCAGCAGGAAAACTAGCGGGAGGCCGAGCTCCTACAATGAGCAGTTCTTC. It specifies CASRKTSGRPSSYNEQFF.

The genes are TRBV7-9 and TRBJ1-2, with D possibly being TRBD1 (6 bases). CDR1 SEHNR and CDR2 FQNEAQ come from the germline V gene (reference sequence). Trimming took 6 bases from V and 6 from J, leaving 17 bases between them. The CDR3 length is 14 residues. CDR3 DNA sequence: TGTGCCAGCAGACTGAAGGGGGGGTCCGATGGCTACACCTTC. Its translation: CASRLKGGSDGYTF.

The rearrangement joins TRBV13 to TRBJ1-1; tentative D call: TRBD1 (5 bases). The V end was cut by 3 bases, the J end by 0 bases, with 11 bases between. Germline V gene data show CDR1 as PRHDT and CDR2 as FYEKMQ (reference sequence). The CDR3 extends over 15 amino acids. The CDR3 sequence: CASSFSTELNTEAFF. DNA for the CDR3: TGTGCCAGCAGCTTTTCGACAGAGTTGAACACTGAAGCTTTCTTT.

This clone showed up just once. The chain joins TRBV7-3 to TRBJ2-3; 15 positions agree with TRBD2. V lost 5 bases and J lost 5; bases outside the gene matches: 5. CDR3 length equals 16 residues. Germline CDR1 and CDR2: SGHTA and FQGTGA. CDR3 nucleotide sequence: TGTGCCAGCAGCACGCCGGGACTAGCGGGAGGAGATACGCAGTATTTT. This codes for CASSTPGLAGGDTQYF.

A single count supports this clone. This chain connects TRBV15 to TRBJ2-3, with D perhaps matching TRBD2 (6 bases). The length of the CDR3 is 14 residues. With 0 bases removed from V and 10 bases from J, the gap between germline ends came to 14 bases. Germline CDR1 LNHNV, CDR2 YYDKDF (reference sequence). CDR3 nucleotide sequence: TGTGCCACCAGCAGAGAGGGGGAGGTGGAGGCGCAGTATTTT. Translating gives CATSREGEVEAQYF. Complete variable domain (other parts from reference TRBV15 and TRBJ2-3): DAMVIQNPRYQVTQFGKPVTLSCSQTLNHNVMYWYQQKSSQAPKLLFHYYDKDFNNEADTPDNFQSRRPNTSFCFLDIRSPGLGDTAMYLCATSREGEVEAQYFGPGTRLTVL.

The chain carries TRBV29-1 and TRBJ1-4; D uncertain. This CDR3 comprises 14 residues. V lost 4 bases, J lost 0 bases, and 9 bases lay in between. CDR1 and CDR2 from the germline V gene are SQVTM and ANQGSEA. CDR3 sequence: CSVGSGSTNEKLFF. The CDR3 region has the DNA TGCAGCGTTGGGTCAGGTTCAACTAATGAAAAACTGTTTTTT.

This chain uses TRBV4-2 with TRBJ1-4; D not resolved. The V gene lost 7 bases and the J gene lost 8 bases, with 23 bases spanning the gap. This CDR3 has 16 amino acids. Germline V CDR1 and CDR2: LGHNA, YNFKEQ. CDR3 loop: CASKVNMEWQREKLFF. DNA for the CDR3: TGTGCCAGCAAAGTAAACATGGAGTGGCAGAGGGAAAAACTGTTTTTT.

The CDR3 DNA is TGTGCCAGCAGCCAAGGTTGGACAGGGAGGACCGGGGAGCTGTTTTTT. Protein product: CASSQGWTGRTGELFF. The rearrangement uses TRBV14 and TRBJ2-2; 8 bases fit TRBD1. The CDR3 consists of 16 residues. V shed 1 base, J shed 5 bases, and the junction held 6 bases outside the gene matches. Germline-derived CDR1 and CDR2 are SGHDN and FVKESK.

The chain couples TRBV30 to TRBJ1-1, with TRBD1 as a possible D gene (6 bases). Germline V gene data show CDR1 as GTSNPN and CDR2 as SVGIG (reference sequence). Trimming removed 4 bases at V and 9 bases at J, with 12 bases between. This CDR3 is built from 11 residues. CDR3 nucleotides: TGTGCCTGGACCCTCACAGGGAAAGCTTTCTTT. This translates into CAWTLTGKAFF.

This chain uses TRBV6-5 with TRBJ2-7; 12 nucleotides align to TRBD2. Germline CDR1 reads MNHEY; CDR2 reads SVGAGI. The ends lost 4 bases at V and 3 bases at J; junction bases unmatched: 4. CDR3 length: 15 amino acids. In DNA form, the CDR3 reads TGTGCCAGCAGTTCCCGGACTAGCGGGAACTACGAGCAGTACTTC. As protein: CASSSRTSGNYEQYF.

The chain has TRBV14 and TRBJ1-1; TRBD1 agrees at 9 bases. The V gene's germline CDR1 is SGHDN and CDR2 FVKESK. V lost 2 bases to trimming and J lost 2 bases; unmatched junction nucleotides: 3. This CDR3 spans 15 amino acids. The CDR3 sequence: CASSQRTGANTEAFF. Here the CDR3 DNA reads TGTGCCAGCAGCCAAAGGACAGGGGCAAACACTGAAGCTTTCTTT.

The J gene is TRBJ1-3, the V gene TRBV7-9, with D tentatively TRBD1 (5 bases). The CDR3 loop spans 13 amino acids. Germline CDR1 reads SEHNR; CDR2 reads FQNEAQ (reference sequence). V was shortened by 5 bases and J by 12 bases, with 17 bases between the two germline ends. CDR3 sequence reads: CASSQGPGSSIYF. CDR3 nucleotide sequence: TGTGCCAGCAGCCAGGGTCCCGGCAGCAGCATATATTTT. Full variable domain (remainder filled in from reference TRBV7-9 and TRBJ1-3): DTGVSQNPRHKITKRGQNVTFRCDPISEHNRLYWYRQTLGQGPEFLTYFQNEAQLEKSRLLSDRFSAERPKGSFSTLEIQRTEQGDSAMYLCASSQGPGSSIYFGEGSWLTVV.

This clone was seen just once. The chain employs TRBV18 and TRBJ2-1; TRBD1 matches 9 bases. The germline V gene encodes CDR1 KGHSH and CDR2 LQKENI. Losses at the gene ends were 3 bases for V and 8 bases for J; bases not matched to a gene: 17. The CDR3 loop spans 18 amino acids. The CDR3 nucleotides are TGTGCCAGCTCACCGCCCACGGGACAGGGTAACATTGACTATGAGCAGTTCTTC. Translation: CASSPPTGQGNIDYEQFF.

The chain has TRBV5-6 and TRBJ1-5; tentatively, D is TRBD1 (5 bases). CDR3 length: 15 residues. Germline values: CDR1 SGHDT, CDR2 YYEEEE. V was shortened by 0 bases and J by 6 bases, with 13 bases between the two germline ends. CDR3 nucleotides: TGTGCCAGCAGCTTGGGAGGGGCCGGGGGTCAGCCCCAGCATTTT. Protein: CASSLGGAGGQPQHF.

This rearrangement joins TRBV5-1 to TRBJ2-5; TRBD2 matches at 9 bases. Germline V gene data show CDR1 as SGHRS and CDR2 as YFSETQ. This CDR3 has 18 residues. V shed 4 bases, J shed 3 bases, and the junction held 16 bases outside the gene matches. The CDR3 coding sequence is TGCGCCAGCAGCCTTGCGAGGAGTGGCGGGAGGGCCGAAGAGACCCAGTACTTC. Its protein product is CASSLARSGGRAEETQYF.

The rearrangement links TRBV5-1 to TRBJ2-2, with TRBD2 matching over 7 bases. Germline trimming cut 0 bases from V and 8 bases from J; bases unmatched to any gene: 13. Per the germline V gene, CDR1 is SGHRS and CDR2 is YFSETQ. This CDR3 contains 17 residues. The CDR3: CASSLAVSRTSRGELFF. Written as DNA, the CDR3 is TGCGCCAGCAGCTTGGCGGTCAGCCGGACTAGTAGGGGGGAGCTGTTTTTT. Drawing the rest from reference TRBV5-1 and TRBJ2-2, the complete variable domain is KAGVTQTPRYLIKTRGQQVTLSCSPISGHRSVSWYQQTPGQGLQFLFEYFSETQRNKGNFPGRFSGRQFSNSRSEMNVSTLELGDSALYLCASSLAVSRTSRGELFFGEGSRLTVL.

V and J are TRBV28 and TRBJ2-7; maybe TRBD2 (5 bases). V dropped 3 bases and J dropped 6 bases, with 6 bases sitting between them. Germline values: CDR1 MDHEN, CDR2 SYDVKM. This CDR3 contains 11 residues. The CDR3 spells CASSFEGEQYF. The CDR3 DNA follows: TGTGCCAGCAGTTTTGAGGGCGAGCAGTACTTC.

The rearrangement uses TRBV4-1 and TRBJ2-7; D may be TRBD2 (6 bases). V was cut by 0 bases and J by 0 bases, with 12 bases left in between. Germline CDR1 reads MGHRA; CDR2 reads YSYEKL. This CDR3 spans 16 amino acids. CDR3 amino acids: CASSQDREEGSYEQYF. The CDR3 region has the DNA TGCGCCAGCAGCCAAGACAGGGAGGAGGGCTCCTACGAGCAGTACTTC.

This clone has a single count. The chain uses TRBV2 and TRBJ2-7, with 10 bases aligning to TRBD2. The CDR3 extends over 15 amino acids. Germline V CDR1 and CDR2: SNHLY, FYNNEI. The V gene end was trimmed by 3 bases and the J gene end by 6 bases; junction bases not matched to a gene: 8. This chain's CDR3 is CASSDVLAGVVEQYF. The DNA of the CDR3 is TGTGCCAGCAGTGATGTGCTAGCGGGAGTAGTCGAGCAGTACTTC.

This chain connects TRBV7-8 to TRBJ1-5; D gene ambiguous. This CDR3 contains 16 residues. CDR1 is SGHVS and CDR2 is FQNEAQ in the germline V gene. The V end was cut by 2 bases, the J end by 3 bases, with 14 bases between. The CDR3 region has the DNA TGTGCCAGCAGCTTAAACCCACGGGGTTACAATCAGCCCCAGCATTTT. Translating gives CASSLNPRGYNQPQHF.